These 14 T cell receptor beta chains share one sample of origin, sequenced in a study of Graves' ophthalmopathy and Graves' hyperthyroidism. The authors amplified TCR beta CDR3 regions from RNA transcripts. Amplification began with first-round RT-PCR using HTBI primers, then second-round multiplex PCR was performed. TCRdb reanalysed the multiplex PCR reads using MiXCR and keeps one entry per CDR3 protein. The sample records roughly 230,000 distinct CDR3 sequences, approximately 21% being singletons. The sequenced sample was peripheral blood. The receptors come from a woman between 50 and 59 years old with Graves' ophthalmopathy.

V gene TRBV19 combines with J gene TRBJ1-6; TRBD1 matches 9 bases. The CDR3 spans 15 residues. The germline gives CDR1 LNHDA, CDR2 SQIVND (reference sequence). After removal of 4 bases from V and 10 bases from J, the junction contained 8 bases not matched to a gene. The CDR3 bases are TGTGCCAGTAGTAGACTGGACAGGGGTTTGTCACCCCTCCACTTT. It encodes CASSRLDRGLSPLHF.

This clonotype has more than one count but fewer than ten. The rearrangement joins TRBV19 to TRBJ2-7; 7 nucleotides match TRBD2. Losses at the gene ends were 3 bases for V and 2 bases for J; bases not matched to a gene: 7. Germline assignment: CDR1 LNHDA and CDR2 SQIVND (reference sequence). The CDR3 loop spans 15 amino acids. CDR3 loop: CASSIGGSGAYEQYF. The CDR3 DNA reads TGTGCCAGTAGTATCGGGGGGTCGGGGGCCTACGAGCAGTACTTC.

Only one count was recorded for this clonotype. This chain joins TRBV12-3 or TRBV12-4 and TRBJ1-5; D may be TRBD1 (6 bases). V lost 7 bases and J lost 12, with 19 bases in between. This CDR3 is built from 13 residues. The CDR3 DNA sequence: TGTGCCAGCAAAAAGAGGGAAGGGACATACCAGCATTTT. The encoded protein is CASKKREGTYQHF.

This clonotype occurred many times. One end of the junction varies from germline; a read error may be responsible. CDR3: CASSQYTSGRGEDTQYF. The CDR3 DNA is TGTGCCAGCAGCCAATACACTAGCGGGAGGGGTGAAGATACCCAGTACTTC. V and J are TRBV12-3 or TRBV12-4 and TRBJ2-5; 13 bases map to TRBD2. The CDR3 has 17 amino acids.

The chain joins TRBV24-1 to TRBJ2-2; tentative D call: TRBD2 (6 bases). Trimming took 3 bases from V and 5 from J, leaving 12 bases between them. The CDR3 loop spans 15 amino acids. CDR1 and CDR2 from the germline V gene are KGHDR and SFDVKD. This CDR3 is CATSDPGRGTGELFF. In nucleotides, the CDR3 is TGTGCCACCAGTGATCCGGGGCGGGGAACCGGGGAGCTGTTTTTT.

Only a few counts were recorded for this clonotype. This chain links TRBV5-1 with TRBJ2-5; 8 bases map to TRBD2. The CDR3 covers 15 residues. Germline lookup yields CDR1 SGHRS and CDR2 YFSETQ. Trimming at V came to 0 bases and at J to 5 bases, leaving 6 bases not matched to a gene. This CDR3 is CASSLAGGGTETQYF. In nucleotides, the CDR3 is TGCGCCAGCAGCTTGGCCGGGGGGGGTACGGAGACCCAGTACTTC.

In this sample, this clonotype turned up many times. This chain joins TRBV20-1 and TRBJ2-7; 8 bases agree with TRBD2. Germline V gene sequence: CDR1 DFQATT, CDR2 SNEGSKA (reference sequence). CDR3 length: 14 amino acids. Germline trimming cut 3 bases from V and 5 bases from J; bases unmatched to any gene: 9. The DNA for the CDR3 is TGCAGTGCTAGTCGGGCGGGAGGAAATAACGAGCAGTACTTC. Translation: CSASRAGGNNEQYF.

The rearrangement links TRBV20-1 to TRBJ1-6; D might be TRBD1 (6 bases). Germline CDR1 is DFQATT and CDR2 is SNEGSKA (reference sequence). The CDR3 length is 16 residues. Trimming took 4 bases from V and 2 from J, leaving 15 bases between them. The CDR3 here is CSAKATGAAYNSPLHF. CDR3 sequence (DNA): TGCAGTGCTAAGGCTACGGGGGCCGCCTATAATTCACCCCTCCACTTT.

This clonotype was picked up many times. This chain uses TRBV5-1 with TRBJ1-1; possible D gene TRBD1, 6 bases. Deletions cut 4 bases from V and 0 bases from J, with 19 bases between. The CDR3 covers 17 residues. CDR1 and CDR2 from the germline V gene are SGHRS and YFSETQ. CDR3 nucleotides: TGCGCCAGCAGCGTGGGCCGACAGGACCTGATGAACACTGAAGCTTTCTTT. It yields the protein CASSVGRQDLMNTEAFF.

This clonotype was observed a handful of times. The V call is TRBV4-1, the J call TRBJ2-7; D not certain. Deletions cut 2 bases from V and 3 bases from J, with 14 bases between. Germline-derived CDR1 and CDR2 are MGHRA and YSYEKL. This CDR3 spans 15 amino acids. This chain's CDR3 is CASSQPALRDYEQYF. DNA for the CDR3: TGCGCCAGCAGCCAACCAGCGTTACGTGACTACGAGCAGTACTTC.

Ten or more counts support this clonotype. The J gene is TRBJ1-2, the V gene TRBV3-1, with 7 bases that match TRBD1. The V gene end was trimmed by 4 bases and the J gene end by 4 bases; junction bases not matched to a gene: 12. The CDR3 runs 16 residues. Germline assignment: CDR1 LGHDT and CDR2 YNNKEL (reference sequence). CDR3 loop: CASSRRARDSVYGYTF. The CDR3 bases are TGTGCCAGCAGCCGGCGAGCCCGGGACAGCGTCTATGGCTACACCTTC.

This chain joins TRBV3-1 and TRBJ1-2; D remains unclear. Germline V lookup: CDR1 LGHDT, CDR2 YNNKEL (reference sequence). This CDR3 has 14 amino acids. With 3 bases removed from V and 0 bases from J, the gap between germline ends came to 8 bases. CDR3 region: CASSQGDSNYGYTF. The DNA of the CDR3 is TGTGCCAGCAGCCAGGGTGATTCTAACTATGGCTACACCTTC.

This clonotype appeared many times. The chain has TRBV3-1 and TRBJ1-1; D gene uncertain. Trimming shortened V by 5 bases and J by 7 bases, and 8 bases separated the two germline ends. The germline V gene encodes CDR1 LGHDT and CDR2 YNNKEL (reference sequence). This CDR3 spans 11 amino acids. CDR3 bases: TGTGCCAGCAGCTACCGGGGTGAAGCTTTCTTT. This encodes CASSYRGEAFF.

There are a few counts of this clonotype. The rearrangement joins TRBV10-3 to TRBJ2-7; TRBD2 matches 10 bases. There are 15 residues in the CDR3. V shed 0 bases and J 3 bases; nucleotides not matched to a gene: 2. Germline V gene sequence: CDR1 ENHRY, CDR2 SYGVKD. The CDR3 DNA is TGTGCCATCAGTGAGTCACTAGCGGGAAGCTACGAGCAGTACTTC. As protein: CAISESLAGSYEQYF.